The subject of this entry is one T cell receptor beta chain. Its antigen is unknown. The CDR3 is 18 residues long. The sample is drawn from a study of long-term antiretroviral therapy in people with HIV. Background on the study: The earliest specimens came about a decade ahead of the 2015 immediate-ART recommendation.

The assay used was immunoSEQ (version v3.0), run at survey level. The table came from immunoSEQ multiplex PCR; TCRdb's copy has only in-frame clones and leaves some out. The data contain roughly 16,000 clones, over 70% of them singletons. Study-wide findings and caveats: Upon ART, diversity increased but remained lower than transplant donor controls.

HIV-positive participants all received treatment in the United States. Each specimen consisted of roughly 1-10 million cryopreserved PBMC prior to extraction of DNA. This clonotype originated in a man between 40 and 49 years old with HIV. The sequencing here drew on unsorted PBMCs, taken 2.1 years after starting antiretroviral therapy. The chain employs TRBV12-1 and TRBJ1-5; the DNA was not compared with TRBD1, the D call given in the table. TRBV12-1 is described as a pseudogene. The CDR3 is CASSSSATTGISFRPQHF. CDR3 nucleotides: TGTGCCAGCAGCTCCTCGGCTACCACAGGGATTTCCTTTAGGCCCCAGCATTTT.